This passage covers 2 T cell receptor beta chains from one sample sequenced in a study of blood T cell repertoires in COVID-19 (TCRdb year 2020). The library was generated by the immunoSEQ multiplex PCR assay. In TCRdb, the immuneACCESS table is reduced to in-frame sequences with V and J assigned. These tables do not hold every clone; where another copy was compared, an unresolved V gene accounts for under half, and the others remain unexplained. This sample is represented by approximately 14,000 clones; approximately 83% of them were singletons. Just over 9% of the sample lies in the top ten. The specimen sequenced was peripheral blood. The receptors were gathered from a human donor in a cohort sampled during active COVID-19.

The CDR3 spells CASSRYRGRSNEQFF. The CDR3, as DNA: TGTGCCAGCAGCAGGTACAGGGGGCGAAGCAATGAGCAGTTCTTC. This chain uses TRBV7-2 with TRBJ2-1; 9 bases match TRBD1. The J segment lost 6 bases and the V segment lost 5 bases, leaving 8 bases of the junction unmatched. The CDR3 spans 15 residues. The germline CDR1 and CDR2 sequences are SGHTA and FQGNSA.

V is TRBV6-5 and J is TRBJ1-2; 9 nucleotides agree with TRBD1. CDR3 length: 15 amino acids. Germline CDR1 MNHEY, CDR2 SVGAGI. V was pared by 0 bases and J by 8 bases, with 7 bases of the junction left unmatched. Written as DNA, the CDR3 is TGTGCCAGCAGTTACTCTTTTGGGGGACAGGGAGGCTACACCTTC. This codes for CASSYSFGGQGGYTF.